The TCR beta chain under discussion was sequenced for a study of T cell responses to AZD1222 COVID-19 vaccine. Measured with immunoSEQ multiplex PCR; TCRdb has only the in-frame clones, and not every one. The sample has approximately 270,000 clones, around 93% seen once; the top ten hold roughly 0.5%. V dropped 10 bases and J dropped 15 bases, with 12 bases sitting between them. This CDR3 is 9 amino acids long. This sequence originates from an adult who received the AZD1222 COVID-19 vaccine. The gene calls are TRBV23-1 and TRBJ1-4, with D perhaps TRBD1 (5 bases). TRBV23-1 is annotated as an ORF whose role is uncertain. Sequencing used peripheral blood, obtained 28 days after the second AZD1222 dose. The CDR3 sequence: CATKGGVFF. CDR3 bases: TGCGCCACCAAGGGAGGGGTGTTTTTT.